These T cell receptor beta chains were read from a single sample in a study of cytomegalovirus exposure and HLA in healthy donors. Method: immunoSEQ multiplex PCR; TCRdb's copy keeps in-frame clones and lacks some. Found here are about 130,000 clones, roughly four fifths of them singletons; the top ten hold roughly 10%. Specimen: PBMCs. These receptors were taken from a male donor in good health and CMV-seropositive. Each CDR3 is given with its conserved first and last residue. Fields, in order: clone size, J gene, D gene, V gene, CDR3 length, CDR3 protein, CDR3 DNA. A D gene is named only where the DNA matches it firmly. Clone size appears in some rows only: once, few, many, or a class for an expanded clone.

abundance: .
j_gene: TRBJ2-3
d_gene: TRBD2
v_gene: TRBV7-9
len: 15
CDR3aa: CASSFGGGVTDTQYF
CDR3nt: TGTGCCAGCAGCTTCGGGGGAGGGGTCACAGATACGCAGTATTTT

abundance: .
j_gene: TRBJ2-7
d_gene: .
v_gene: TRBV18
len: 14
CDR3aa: CASSPESDSYEQYF
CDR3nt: TGTGCCAGCTCACCAGAGTCAGACAGCTACGAGCAGTACTTC

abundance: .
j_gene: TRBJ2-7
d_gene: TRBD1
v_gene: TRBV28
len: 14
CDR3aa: CASYAGTGSYEQYF
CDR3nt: TGTGCCAGCTACGCAGGGACAGGGAGCTACGAGCAGTACTTC

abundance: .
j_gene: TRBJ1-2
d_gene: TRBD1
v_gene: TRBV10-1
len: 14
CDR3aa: CASSEDRVDYGYTF
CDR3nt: TGCGCCAGCAGTGAAGACAGGGTGGACTATGGCTACACCTTC

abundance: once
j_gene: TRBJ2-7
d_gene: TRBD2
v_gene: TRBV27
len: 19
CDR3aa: CASSLSLGSLLAGVYEQYF
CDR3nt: TGTGCCAGCAGTTTGTCGTTGGGGTCGCTTCTGGCGGGAGTTTACGAGCAGTACTTC

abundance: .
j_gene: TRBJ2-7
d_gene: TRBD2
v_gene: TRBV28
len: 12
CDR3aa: CASSVGGNEQYF
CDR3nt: TGTGCCAGCAGTGTGGGAGGGAACGAGCAGTACTTC

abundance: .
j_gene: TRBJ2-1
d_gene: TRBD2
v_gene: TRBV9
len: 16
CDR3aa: CASSVGREGVYNEQFF
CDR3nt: TGTGCCAGCAGCGTAGGGCGGGAGGGCGTCTACAATGAGCAGTTCTTC

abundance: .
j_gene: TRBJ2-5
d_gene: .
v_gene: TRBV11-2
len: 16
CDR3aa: CASSLDTAAAGETQYF
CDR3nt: TGTGCCAGCAGCTTAGATACGGCGGCCGCGGGGGAGACCCAGTACTTC

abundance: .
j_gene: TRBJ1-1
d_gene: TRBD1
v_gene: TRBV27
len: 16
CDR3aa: CASSPPGTGPNTEAFF
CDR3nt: TGTGCCAGCAGCCCCCCGGGGACAGGGCCGAACACTGAAGCTTTCTTT

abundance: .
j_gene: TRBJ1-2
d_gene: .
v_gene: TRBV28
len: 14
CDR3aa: CASSSGQGGYGYTF
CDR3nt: TGTGCCAGCAGTAGTGGGCAGGGCGGTTATGGCTACACCTTC

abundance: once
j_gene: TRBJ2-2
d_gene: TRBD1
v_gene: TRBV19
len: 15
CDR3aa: CASSRRQGNTGELFF
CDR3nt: TGTGCCAGTAGTAGAAGACAGGGAAACACCGGGGAGCTGTTTTTT

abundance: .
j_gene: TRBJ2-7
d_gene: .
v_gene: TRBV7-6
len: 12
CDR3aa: CASSPGLPEQYF
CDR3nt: TGTGCCAGCAGCCCGGGACTTCCTGAGCAGTACTTC

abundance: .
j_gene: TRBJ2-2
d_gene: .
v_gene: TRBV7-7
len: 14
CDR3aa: CASSDYVNTGELFF
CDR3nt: TGTGCTAGCAGCGACTACGTGAACACCGGGGAGCTGTTTTTT

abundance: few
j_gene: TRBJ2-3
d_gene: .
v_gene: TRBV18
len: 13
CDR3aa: CASSPALQNTQYF
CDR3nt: TGTGCCAGCTCACCAGCCTTACAGAATACGCAGTATTTT

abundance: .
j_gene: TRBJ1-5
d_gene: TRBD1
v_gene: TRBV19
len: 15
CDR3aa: CASSIARDRHQPQHF
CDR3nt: TGTGCCAGTAGTATAGCCCGGGACAGACATCAGCCCCAGCATTTT

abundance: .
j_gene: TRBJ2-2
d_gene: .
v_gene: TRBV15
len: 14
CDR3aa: CATSRSRETGELFF
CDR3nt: TGTGCCACCAGCAGATCCCGGGAGACCGGGGAGCTGTTTTTT

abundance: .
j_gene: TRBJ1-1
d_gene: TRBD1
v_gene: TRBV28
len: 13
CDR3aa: CASSIPGGGEAFF
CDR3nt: TGTGCCAGCAGTATTCCAGGGGGTGGGGAAGCTTTCTTT

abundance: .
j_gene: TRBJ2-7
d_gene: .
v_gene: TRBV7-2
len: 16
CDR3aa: CASSLAGGGGSWEQYF
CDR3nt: TGTGCCAGCAGCTTAGCTGGGGGAGGGGGGTCTTGGGAGCAGTACTTC

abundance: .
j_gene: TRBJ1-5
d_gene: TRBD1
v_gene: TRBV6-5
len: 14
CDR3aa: CASRTGGRGQPQHF
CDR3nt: TGTGCCAGCAGAACAGGGGGCCGCGGTCAGCCCCAGCATTTT

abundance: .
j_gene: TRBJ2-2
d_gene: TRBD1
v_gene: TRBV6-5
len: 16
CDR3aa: CASSYGTGGNTGELFF
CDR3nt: TGTGCCAGCAGTTACGGGACAGGGGGGAACACCGGGGAGCTGTTTTTT

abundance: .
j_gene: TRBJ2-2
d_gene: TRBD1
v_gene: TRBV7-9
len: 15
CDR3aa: CATNSRTGFTGELFF
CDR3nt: TGTGCCACGAATTCCCGGACAGGGTTCACCGGGGAGCTGTTTTTT

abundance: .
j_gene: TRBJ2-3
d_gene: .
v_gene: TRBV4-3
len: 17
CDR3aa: CASSQGTLAPGGDTQYF
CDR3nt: TGCGCCAGCAGCCAAGGGACACTAGCCCCTGGGGGAGATACGCAGTATTTT

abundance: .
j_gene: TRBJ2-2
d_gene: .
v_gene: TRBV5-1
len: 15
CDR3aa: CASSWGPLDTGELFF
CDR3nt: TGCGCCAGCAGCTGGGGCCCTCTCGACACCGGGGAGCTGTTTTTT

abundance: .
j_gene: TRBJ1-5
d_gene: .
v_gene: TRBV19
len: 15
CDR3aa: CAVSGGYNSNQPQHF
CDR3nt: TGTGCCGTATCAGGAGGGTATAATAGCAATCAGCCCCAGCATTTT

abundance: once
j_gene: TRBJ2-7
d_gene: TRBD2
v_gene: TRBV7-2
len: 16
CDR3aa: CASRRPGTSGSGEQYF
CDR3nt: TGTGCCAGCAGACGTCCCGGGACTAGCGGGAGCGGCGAGCAGTACTTC

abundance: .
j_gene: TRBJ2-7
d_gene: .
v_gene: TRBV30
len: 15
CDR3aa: CAWSDGPRAGYEQYF
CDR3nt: TGTGCCTGGAGTGATGGCCCCAGGGCCGGCTACGAGCAGTACTTC

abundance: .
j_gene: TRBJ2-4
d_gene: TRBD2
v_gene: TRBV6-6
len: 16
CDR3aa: CASSQLADLAKNIQYF
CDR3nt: TGTGCCAGCAGCCAACTAGCGGACCTAGCCAAAAACATTCAGTACTTC

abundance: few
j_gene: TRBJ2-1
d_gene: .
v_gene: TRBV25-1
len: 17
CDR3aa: CASSESLGLMRKNEQFF
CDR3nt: TGTGCCAGCAGTGAATCTCTTGGTCTCATGAGGAAGAATGAGCAGTTCTTC

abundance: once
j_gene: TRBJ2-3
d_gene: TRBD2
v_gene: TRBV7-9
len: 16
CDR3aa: CASREAGGPLTDTQYF
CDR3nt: TGTGCCAGCAGGGAAGCGGGAGGGCCCTTGACAGATACGCAGTATTTT

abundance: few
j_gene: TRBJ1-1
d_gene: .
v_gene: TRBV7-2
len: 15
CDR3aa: CASSLAGGDTTEAFF
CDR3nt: TGTGCCAGCAGCTTAGCGGGGGGGGATACCACTGAAGCTTTCTTT

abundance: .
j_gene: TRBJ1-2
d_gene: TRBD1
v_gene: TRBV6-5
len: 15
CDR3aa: CASSYGAGGGYGYTF
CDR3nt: TGTGCCAGCAGTTACGGAGCAGGGGGCGGCTATGGCTACACCTTC

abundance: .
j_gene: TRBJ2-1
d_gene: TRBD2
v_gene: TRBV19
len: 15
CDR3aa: CASSLAGGYYNEQFF
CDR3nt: TGTGCCAGTAGTTTAGCGGGAGGGTACTACAATGAGCAGTTCTTC

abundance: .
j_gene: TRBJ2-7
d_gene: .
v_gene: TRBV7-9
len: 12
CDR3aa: CATYRGGYEQYF
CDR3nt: TGTGCCACCTACCGAGGCGGCTACGAGCAGTACTTC

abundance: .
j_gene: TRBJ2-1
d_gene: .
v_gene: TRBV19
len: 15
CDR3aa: CASSIVAEKYNEQFF
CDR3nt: TGTGCCAGTAGTATTGTAGCGGAAAAATACAATGAGCAGTTCTTC

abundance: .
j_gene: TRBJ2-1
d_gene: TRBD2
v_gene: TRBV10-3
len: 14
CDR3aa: CAIRGGREGNEQFF
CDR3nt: TGTGCCATCAGGGGGGGGAGGGAGGGCAATGAGCAGTTCTTC

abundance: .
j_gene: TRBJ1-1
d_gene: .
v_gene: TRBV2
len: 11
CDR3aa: CASAQGSEAFF
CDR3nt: TGTGCCAGCGCGCAGGGCTCTGAAGCTTTCTTT

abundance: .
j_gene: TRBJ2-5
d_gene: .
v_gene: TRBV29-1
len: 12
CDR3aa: CSVEGDFMEQYF
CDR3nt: TGCAGCGTTGAAGGGGACTTCATGGAGCAGTACTTC

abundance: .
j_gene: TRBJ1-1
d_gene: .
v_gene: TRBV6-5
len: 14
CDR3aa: CASRPWEDPSEAFF
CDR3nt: TGTGCCAGCAGGCCCTGGGAGGACCCCTCGGAAGCTTTCTTT

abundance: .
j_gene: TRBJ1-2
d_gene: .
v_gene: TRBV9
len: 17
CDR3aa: CASSVGGNTLRGYGYTF
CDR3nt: TGTGCCAGCAGCGTTGGGGGGAACACGCTACGGGGCTATGGCTACACCTTC

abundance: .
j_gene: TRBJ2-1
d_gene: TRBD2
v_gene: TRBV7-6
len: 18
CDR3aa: CASSFGTSGRDSYNEQFF
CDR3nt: TGTGCCAGCAGCTTCGGGACTAGCGGGAGAGACTCCTACAATGAGCAGTTCTTC

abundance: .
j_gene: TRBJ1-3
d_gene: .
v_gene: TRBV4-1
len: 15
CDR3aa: CASSQVLREANTIYF
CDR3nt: TGCGCCAGCAGCCAAGTTCTCAGGGAGGCAAACACCATATATTTT

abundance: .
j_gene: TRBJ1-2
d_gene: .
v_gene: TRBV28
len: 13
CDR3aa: CASSLQVLYGYTF
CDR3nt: TGTGCCAGCAGTTTACAGGTTCTCTATGGCTACACCTTC

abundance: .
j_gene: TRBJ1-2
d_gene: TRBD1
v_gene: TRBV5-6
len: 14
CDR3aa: CASTRQGTPYGYTF
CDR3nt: TGTGCCAGCACCCGACAGGGTACTCCTTATGGCTACACCTTC

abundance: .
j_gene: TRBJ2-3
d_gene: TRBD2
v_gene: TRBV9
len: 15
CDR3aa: CASSETSGSVNTQYF
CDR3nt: TGTGCCAGCAGCGAAACTAGCGGGAGTGTGAATACGCAGTATTTT

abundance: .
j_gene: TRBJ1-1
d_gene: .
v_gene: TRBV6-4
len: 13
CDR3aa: CASREQENTEAFF
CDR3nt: TGTGCCAGCAGGGAACAGGAGAACACTGAAGCTTTCTTT

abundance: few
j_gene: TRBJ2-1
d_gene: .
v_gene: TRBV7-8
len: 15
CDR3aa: CASSQPVGASAEQFF
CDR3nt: TGTGCCAGCAGCCAGCCCGTTGGAGCTAGCGCTGAGCAGTTCTTC

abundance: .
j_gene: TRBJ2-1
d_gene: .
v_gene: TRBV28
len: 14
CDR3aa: CASHPRLANNEQFF
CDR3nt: TGTGCCAGTCACCCCAGGCTAGCAAATAATGAGCAGTTCTTC

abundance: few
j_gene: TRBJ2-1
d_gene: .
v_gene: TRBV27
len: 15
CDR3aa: CASSPPRRAYNEQFF
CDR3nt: TGTGCCAGCAGTCCTCCCCGCCGGGCCTACAATGAGCAGTTCTTC

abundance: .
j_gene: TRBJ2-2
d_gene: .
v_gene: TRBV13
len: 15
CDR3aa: CASSLGTTYTGELFF
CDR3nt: TGTGCCAGCAGCTTAGGGACAACCTACACCGGGGAGCTGTTTTTT

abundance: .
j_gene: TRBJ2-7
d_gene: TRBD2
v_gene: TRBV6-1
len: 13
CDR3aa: CASSEPGTSKQYF
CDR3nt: TGTGCCAGCAGTGAGCCCGGGACTAGCAAGCAGTACTTC

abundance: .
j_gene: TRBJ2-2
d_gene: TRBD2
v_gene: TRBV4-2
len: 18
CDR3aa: CASSPGLAGGPYTGELFF
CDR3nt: TGTGCCAGCAGCCCGGGACTAGCGGGAGGGCCTTACACCGGGGAGCTGTTTTTT

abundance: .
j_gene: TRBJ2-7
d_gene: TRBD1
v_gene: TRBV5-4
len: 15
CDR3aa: CASSRLGQAPYEQYF
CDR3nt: TGTGCCAGCAGCCGATTGGGACAGGCACCCTACGAGCAGTACTTC

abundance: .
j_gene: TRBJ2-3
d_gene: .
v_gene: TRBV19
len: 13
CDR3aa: CASSPLPTDTQYF
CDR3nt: TGTGCCAGTAGTCCTCTCCCCACAGATACGCAGTATTTT

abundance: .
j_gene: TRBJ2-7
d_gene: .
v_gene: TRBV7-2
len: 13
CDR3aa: CASSLVGAVEQYF
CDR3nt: TGTGCCAGCAGCTTAGTAGGGGCAGTCGAGCAGTACTTC